Listed below are T cell receptor beta chains from one sample, sequenced in a study of blood T cells in healthy people across ages. TCRdb used MiXCR to reprocess the 5' RACE reads, holding one entry per CDR3 protein. This sample has some 1.5 million distinct CDR3 sequences, with 28% found just once. The sequencing sample was made of blood. These receptors all stem from a woman aged 25 to 39 in good health. Each CDR3 is given with its conserved first and last residue. The order of the fields is V gene, clone size, J gene, D gene, CDR3 DNA, CDR3 protein. A D gene is named only where the DNA matches it firmly. Clone sizes are given selectively: once, few, many, or a class where the clone is expanded.

v_gene: TRBV24-1; abundance: .; j_gene: TRBJ1-2; d_gene: .; CDR3nt: TGTGCCACCAGGGATTCTCAGCTTTGGTATGGCTACACCTTC; CDR3aa: CATRDSQLWYGYTF
v_gene: TRBV5-1; abundance: .; j_gene: TRBJ1-4; d_gene: .; CDR3nt: TGCGCCAGCTGTTTGGGGGGATCTGCGGCAACTAATGAAAAACTGTTTTTT; CDR3aa: CASCLGGSAATNEKLFF
v_gene: TRBV9; abundance: .; j_gene: TRBJ2-3; d_gene: TRBD2; CDR3nt: TGTGCCAGCAGCGTGCTAGCGGTAAAAGATACGCAGTATTTT; CDR3aa: CASSVLAVKDTQYF
v_gene: TRBV7-2; abundance: .; j_gene: TRBJ2-3; d_gene: .; CDR3nt: TGTGCCAGCGGCGTTCGGGGGGCCGGAAGAGATACGCAGTATTTT; CDR3aa: CASGVRGAGRDTQYF
v_gene: TRBV5-1; abundance: once; j_gene: TRBJ2-5; d_gene: TRBD2; CDR3nt: TGCGCCAGCAGCCGAGGGACTAGCGGGGGAGAGACCCAGTACTTC; CDR3aa: CASSRGTSGGETQYF
v_gene: TRBV2; abundance: many; j_gene: TRBJ2-1; d_gene: .; CDR3nt: TGTGCCAGCAGTGAAGGGGGCCAGTCCAAGTTTCGGTTCTTC; CDR3aa: CASSEGGQSKFRFF
v_gene: TRBV9; abundance: .; j_gene: TRBJ2-1; d_gene: TRBD2; CDR3nt: TGTGCCAGCAGCATCGTAGCGGGAGGCGCCAATGAGCAGTTCTTC; CDR3aa: CASSIVAGGANEQFF
v_gene: TRBV7-9; abundance: .; j_gene: TRBJ2-3; d_gene: .; CDR3nt: TGTGCCGGCAGCTTCGAAGACACCTTCACAGATACGCAGTATTTT; CDR3aa: CAGSFEDTFTDTQYF
v_gene: TRBV5-6; abundance: .; j_gene: TRBJ2-7; d_gene: .; CDR3nt: TGTGTCAGCAGCGTAGGGACCTACGAGCAGTACTTC; CDR3aa: CVSSVGTYEQYF
v_gene: TRBV5-1; abundance: few; j_gene: TRBJ1-4; d_gene: .; CDR3nt: TGCGCCAGCAGGATCAACTGCAATGAAAAACTGTTTTTT; CDR3aa: CASRINCNEKLFF
v_gene: TRBV19; abundance: .; j_gene: TRBJ2-1; d_gene: .; CDR3nt: TGTGCCAGTAGTATAGATCTACAGGGTACCTACAATGAGCAGTTCTTC; CDR3aa: CASSIDLQGTYNEQFF
v_gene: TRBV20-1; abundance: .; j_gene: TRBJ2-3; d_gene: TRBD2; CDR3nt: TGCAGTGCTAGATCGGGGGGGCCCACAGATACTCAGTATTTT; CDR3aa: CSARSGGPTDTQYF
v_gene: TRBV25-1; abundance: .; j_gene: TRBJ2-3; d_gene: .; CDR3nt: TGTGCCAGCACCAGCTCGGATACGCAGTATTTT; CDR3aa: CASTSSDTQYF
v_gene: TRBV29-1; abundance: many; j_gene: TRBJ2-7; d_gene: .; CDR3nt: TGCAGCGTTCGCCTACAGTCCTACGAGCAGTACTTC; CDR3aa: CSVRLQSYEQYF
v_gene: TRBV7-2; abundance: many; j_gene: TRBJ2-1; d_gene: TRBD1; CDR3nt: TGTGCCAGCAGCTCTCGCTGGACAGGGGTCTACAATGAGCAGTTCTTC; CDR3aa: CASSSRWTGVYNEQFF
v_gene: TRBV6-2/TRBV6-3; abundance: .; j_gene: TRBJ2-2; d_gene: .; CDR3nt: TGTGCCAGCTCAGTAGCGAACACCGGGGAGCTGTTTTTT; CDR3aa: CASSVANTGELFF
v_gene: TRBV5-1; abundance: few; j_gene: TRBJ2-5; d_gene: .; CDR3nt: TGCGCCAGCAGCCCGTTTACGGCCCAAGAGACCCAGTACTTC; CDR3aa: CASSPFTAQETQYF
v_gene: TRBV3-1; abundance: .; j_gene: TRBJ1-6; d_gene: .; CDR3nt: TGTGCCAGCAGCCAAGAAAGGTCAGGGACTTCACCCCTCCACTTT; CDR3aa: CASSQERSGTSPLHF
v_gene: TRBV20-1; abundance: few; j_gene: TRBJ2-7; d_gene: .; CDR3nt: TGCAGTGCTAAGAGGACAGATAAGAGGTACGAGCAGTACTTC; CDR3aa: CSAKRTDKRYEQYF
v_gene: TRBV4-1; abundance: .; j_gene: TRBJ2-3; d_gene: TRBD2; CDR3nt: TGCGTCAGCAGCCAAGCAGCGGGGGTCACAGATACGCAGTATTTT; CDR3aa: CVSSQAAGVTDTQYF
v_gene: TRBV29-1; abundance: .; j_gene: TRBJ2-1; d_gene: .; CDR3nt: TGCAGCGTTGAAGACCTGAGCCGGGGGGCGGTGAATGAGCAGTTCTTC; CDR3aa: CSVEDLSRGAVNEQFF
v_gene: TRBV5-1; abundance: .; j_gene: TRBJ1-4; d_gene: .; CDR3nt: TGCGCCAGCAGTCGGTGGGGTGCAACTAATGAAAAACTGTTTTTT; CDR3aa: CASSRWGATNEKLFF
v_gene: TRBV20-1; abundance: .; j_gene: TRBJ2-3; d_gene: .; CDR3nt: TGCAGTGCTAGAGATCCGGGACGTAGGAACACAGATACGCAGTATTTT; CDR3aa: CSARDPGRRNTDTQYF
v_gene: TRBV15; abundance: .; j_gene: TRBJ2-6; d_gene: .; CDR3nt: TGTGCCACCAGCAGCAGAGAGGGGACTGGGGCCAACGTCCTGACTTTC; CDR3aa: CATSSREGTGANVLTF
v_gene: TRBV12-3/TRBV12-4; abundance: .; j_gene: TRBJ1-4; d_gene: .; CDR3nt: TGTGCCAGCAGGGAAGGGACGGGACCCAGCCACTCAACTAATGAAAAACTGTTTTTT; CDR3aa: CASREGTGPSHSTNEKLFF
v_gene: TRBV20-1; abundance: .; j_gene: TRBJ1-1; d_gene: TRBD1; CDR3nt: TGCAGTGCTAGAGAGGGACAGAGTATCGCTTTCTTT; CDR3aa: CSAREGQSIAFF
v_gene: TRBV6-6; abundance: .; j_gene: TRBJ1-3; d_gene: .; CDR3nt: TGTGCCAGCAGTCCACTTTCAGGGTTTTCTGGAAGCACCATATATTTT; CDR3aa: CASSPLSGFSGSTIYF
v_gene: TRBV7-7; abundance: .; j_gene: TRBJ2-3; d_gene: .; CDR3nt: TGTGCCAGCAGCTTAGGTGTGGTCTCGGGCACAGATGCGCAGTATTTT; CDR3aa: CASSLGVVSGTDAQYF
v_gene: TRBV20-1; abundance: few; j_gene: TRBJ2-5; d_gene: .; CDR3nt: TGCAGTGCCGTAGAAGGGGCAAAAGAGACCCAGTACTTC; CDR3aa: CSAVEGAKETQYF
v_gene: TRBV5-1; abundance: .; j_gene: TRBJ2-1; d_gene: .; CDR3nt: TGCGCCAGCAGCTTGATGGGCAGGGCAAATGAGCAGTTCTTC; CDR3aa: CASSLMGRANEQFF
v_gene: TRBV4-1; abundance: many; j_gene: TRBJ2-1; d_gene: TRBD2; CDR3nt: TGCGCCAGCAGCCCACTAGCGGGAGGGGTGAATGAGCAGTTCTTC; CDR3aa: CASSPLAGGVNEQFF
v_gene: TRBV29-1; abundance: few; j_gene: TRBJ2-5; d_gene: .; CDR3nt: TGCAGCGTTGAATCCGGGACCCCGCGAGAGACCCAGTACTTC; CDR3aa: CSVESGTPRETQYF
v_gene: TRBV29-1; abundance: many; j_gene: TRBJ1-1; d_gene: .; CDR3nt: TGCAGCGTTGAAGACAGGGCGAGAGCTTTCTTT; CDR3aa: CSVEDRARAFF
v_gene: TRBV11-2; abundance: few; j_gene: TRBJ2-7; d_gene: .; CDR3nt: TGTGCCAGCAGCTTAGAGTGGTTGGTGACCTACGAGCAGTACTTC; CDR3aa: CASSLEWLVTYEQYF
v_gene: TRBV20-1; abundance: .; j_gene: TRBJ1-4; d_gene: TRBD1; CDR3nt: TGCAGTGCTTACCTAACGGGACAGAGGAATGAAAAACTGTTTTTT; CDR3aa: CSAYLTGQRNEKLFF
v_gene: TRBV28; abundance: few; j_gene: TRBJ1-2; d_gene: TRBD1; CDR3nt: TGTGCCATAAGTACGACAGGGGGTGGCTATGGCTACACCTTC; CDR3aa: CAISTTGGGYGYTF
v_gene: TRBV12-5; abundance: .; j_gene: TRBJ2-4; d_gene: TRBD1; CDR3nt: TGTGCTAGTGGTTTGGACGGACAGGGGGACATTCAGTACTTC; CDR3aa: CASGLDGQGDIQYF
v_gene: TRBV5-1; abundance: few; j_gene: TRBJ1-6; d_gene: TRBD1; CDR3nt: TGCGCCAGCAGTCGGGGACAGGTGTATTCACCCCTCCACTTT; CDR3aa: CASSRGQVYSPLHF
v_gene: TRBV20-1; abundance: .; j_gene: TRBJ2-1; d_gene: TRBD2; CDR3nt: TGCAGTGCTAGAGGCCAGCGGGGGGAGCAGTTCTTC; CDR3aa: CSARGQRGEQFF
v_gene: TRBV29-1; abundance: many; j_gene: TRBJ2-7; d_gene: .; CDR3nt: TGCAGCGTTGAGGGAGGCACTGAAACCTACGAGCAGTACTTC; CDR3aa: CSVEGGTETYEQYF
v_gene: TRBV21-1; abundance: .; j_gene: TRBJ2-1; d_gene: .; CDR3nt: TGTGCCAGCAGGAACACACGGGACAGGGAATACAATGAGCAGTTCTTC; CDR3aa: CASRNTRDREYNEQFF
v_gene: TRBV29-1; abundance: few; j_gene: TRBJ2-5; d_gene: TRBD2; CDR3nt: TGCAGCGTCGGTCCTCAGCGGGGTGGTGAGGGGACCCAGTACTTC; CDR3aa: CSVGPQRGGEGTQYF
v_gene: TRBV6-5; abundance: .; j_gene: TRBJ2-3; d_gene: .; CDR3nt: TGTGCCAGCAGTTCCTGGGGGGGCGGGAGAATTGGAGATACGCAGTATTTT; CDR3aa: CASSSWGGGRIGDTQYF
v_gene: TRBV12-3/TRBV12-4; abundance: few; j_gene: TRBJ2-7; d_gene: .; CDR3nt: TGTGCCAGCAGTTTAAACTTCCGCTACGAGCAGTACTTC; CDR3aa: CASSLNFRYEQYF
v_gene: TRBV5-5; abundance: few; j_gene: TRBJ2-3; d_gene: .; CDR3nt: TGTGCCAGCAGCTTGTGGGTATCAGATACGCAGTATTTT; CDR3aa: CASSLWVSDTQYF
v_gene: TRBV5-6; abundance: few; j_gene: TRBJ2-1; d_gene: .; CDR3nt: TGTGCCAGCAAAGAGGTGGGGGCTCCCCGAGACGCTGAGCAGTTCTTC; CDR3aa: CASKEVGAPRDAEQFF
v_gene: TRBV10-2; abundance: .; j_gene: TRBJ1-5; d_gene: .; CDR3nt: TGCGCCAGCAGTGAGGGGGCGTGGGAGCCCCAGCATTTT; CDR3aa: CASSEGAWEPQHF
v_gene: TRBV10-3; abundance: few; j_gene: TRBJ2-1; d_gene: TRBD2; CDR3nt: TGTGCCATCAGGGGGACTAGCGAATACAATGAGCAGTTCTTC; CDR3aa: CAIRGTSEYNEQFF
v_gene: TRBV18; abundance: .; j_gene: TRBJ2-1; d_gene: .; CDR3nt: TGTGCCAGCTCACGTGGCGAAGGTGAGCAGTTCTTC; CDR3aa: CASSRGEGEQFF
v_gene: TRBV9; abundance: .; j_gene: TRBJ1-1; d_gene: .; CDR3nt: TGTGCCAGCAGCCCTAGCGGGGGAGACAAAGAATTCTTT; CDR3aa: CASSPSGGDKEFF
v_gene: TRBV9; abundance: many; j_gene: TRBJ2-1; d_gene: .; CDR3nt: TGTGCCAGCAGCCCCACGCGCTTGGAGTTCTTC; CDR3aa: CASSPTRLEFF
v_gene: TRBV12-5; abundance: .; j_gene: TRBJ1-1; d_gene: TRBD1; CDR3nt: TGTGCTAGTGGTTTGGTAGGGGCAGGGGGTGAAGCTTTCTTT; CDR3aa: CASGLVGAGGEAFF
v_gene: TRBV12-3/TRBV12-4; abundance: many; j_gene: TRBJ2-7; d_gene: TRBD2; CDR3nt: TGTGCCAGCAGTTCCGGACTAGCGGGATTATACGAGCAGTACTTC; CDR3aa: CASSSGLAGLYEQYF
v_gene: TRBV7-2; abundance: .; j_gene: TRBJ2-3; d_gene: .; CDR3nt: TGTGCCAGCAGCCCCCAACGCAGGGATACGCAGTATTTT; CDR3aa: CASSPQRRDTQYF
v_gene: TRBV4-3; abundance: .; j_gene: TRBJ2-1; d_gene: TRBD2; CDR3nt: TGCGCCAGCAGCCTCGGATTTGTGGGAGGGTCCTACAATGAGCAGTTCTTC; CDR3aa: CASSLGFVGGSYNEQFF
v_gene: TRBV28; abundance: many; j_gene: TRBJ2-5; d_gene: TRBD1; CDR3nt: TGTGCCAGCACGTCGGACAGGGGGGTCAGCTCCAAGCAGTACTTC; CDR3aa: CASTSDRGVSSKQYF
v_gene: TRBV4-3; abundance: few; j_gene: TRBJ2-1; d_gene: .; CDR3nt: TGCGCCAGCAGCCGGGCAGGGTATTACAATGAGCAGTTCTTC; CDR3aa: CASSRAGYYNEQFF
v_gene: TRBV20-1; abundance: .; j_gene: TRBJ1-4; d_gene: .; CDR3nt: TGCAGTGCGGCGAGAGATGAAAGGGGCGGAAAACTGTTTTTT; CDR3aa: CSAARDERGGKLFF
v_gene: TRBV7-2; abundance: many; j_gene: TRBJ2-5; d_gene: TRBD2; CDR3nt: TGTGCCAGCAGCGGTAGCGGGGGCGTCCTAGAGACCCAGTACTTC; CDR3aa: CASSGSGGVLETQYF
v_gene: TRBV12-3/TRBV12-4; abundance: many; j_gene: TRBJ2-5; d_gene: TRBD1; CDR3nt: TGTGCCAGCAGAGAGACAGGGGTCGGAGAGACCCAGTACTTC; CDR3aa: CASRETGVGETQYF